The 7 T cell receptor beta chains given below trace back to one sample, sequenced in a study of PD-L1 blockade in urothelial cancer. The time point: pretreatment peripheral blood. Measured with immunoSEQ multiplex PCR; TCRdb has only the in-frame clones, and not every one. The repertoire holds tens of thousands of clones, with approximately 81% as singletons. The sample in question was PBMCs, obtained around atezolizumab (anti-PD-L1) treatment. These receptors were collected from a man between 65 and 85 years old with urothelial cancer.

This clone appeared a single time. The genes are TRBV5-1 and TRBJ1-3, with a weak D call TRBD1 (6 bases). In germline, CDR1 is SGHRS, CDR2 YFSETQ. The CDR3 is 15 residues long. Trimming cost V 4 bases and J 0 bases, with 11 bases left between them. The CDR3 is CASSNSGDSGNTIYF. CDR3 in DNA: TGCGCCAGCAGCAACTCAGGGGACTCTGGAAACACCATATATTTT.

The rearrangement links TRBV5-1 to TRBJ2-3; 10 nucleotides line up with TRBD1. The V and J ends lost 5 bases and 3 bases, in that order; junction bases with no gene match: 9. The CDR3 has 16 residues. Germline V gene sequence: CDR1 SGHRS, CDR2 YFSETQ. The CDR3 loop is CASSIGGDRGTDTQYF. CDR3 DNA: TGCGCCAGCAGTATTGGGGGGGACAGGGGAACAGATACGCAGTATTTT.

V is TRBV5-4 and J is TRBJ2-7; 10 bases map to TRBD2. The length of the CDR3 is 15 residues. CDR1 and CDR2 (germline): SGHNT, YYREEE (reference sequence). Unmatched junction bases numbered 5, after V lost 2 bases and J lost 3 bases. CDR3 sequence: CASSFSSGSIYEQYF. Here the CDR3 DNA reads TGTGCCAGCAGCTTTTCTAGCGGGAGCATCTACGAGCAGTACTTC.

The rearrangement uses TRBV30 and TRBJ2-5, with 10 nucleotides matching TRBD1. Germline-derived CDR1 and CDR2 are GTSNPN and SVGIG (reference sequence). The J segment lost 1 base and the V segment lost 5 bases, leaving 4 bases of the junction unmatched. There are 14 residues in the CDR3. The CDR3 DNA is TGTGCCTGGCAAGGACAGGGGGTCCAAGAGACCCAGTACTTC. Its translation is CAWQGQGVQETQYF.

The table lists this clone with a few counts. V usage is TRBV4-2 and J usage is TRBJ2-1; D is unclear. This CDR3 contains 14 residues. V lost 1 base, J lost 5 bases, and 9 bases lay in between. Germline CDR1 is LGHNA and CDR2 is YNFKEQ. CDR3 protein: CASSQVRAHNEQFF. Written as DNA, the CDR3 is TGTGCCAGCAGCCAAGTTAGAGCGCACAATGAGCAGTTCTTC.

CDR3 loop: CASSQGATNEKLFF. DNA for the CDR3: TGTGCCAGCAGCCAGGGGGCAACTAATGAAAAACTGTTTTTT. The chain is built from TRBV5-8 and TRBJ1-4, with 7 bases aligning to TRBD1. There are 14 residues in the CDR3. CDR1 SGHTS and CDR2 YDEGEE come from the germline V gene. Losses at the gene ends were 4 bases for V and 0 bases for J; bases not matched to a gene: 0.

The table lists this clone with a few counts. The chain recombines TRBV5-4 with TRBJ2-3, with TRBD2 matching over 15 bases. The junction had 4 bases not matched to a gene; V was cut back by 4 bases and J by 4 bases. Germline V gene lookup returns CDR1 SGHNT and CDR2 YYREEE (reference sequence). The CDR3 has 16 residues. The CDR3 nucleotides are TGTGCCAGCAGCCCCGGGACTAGCGGGAGGCCAGATACGCAGTATTTT. This gives the protein CASSPGTSGRPDTQYF.